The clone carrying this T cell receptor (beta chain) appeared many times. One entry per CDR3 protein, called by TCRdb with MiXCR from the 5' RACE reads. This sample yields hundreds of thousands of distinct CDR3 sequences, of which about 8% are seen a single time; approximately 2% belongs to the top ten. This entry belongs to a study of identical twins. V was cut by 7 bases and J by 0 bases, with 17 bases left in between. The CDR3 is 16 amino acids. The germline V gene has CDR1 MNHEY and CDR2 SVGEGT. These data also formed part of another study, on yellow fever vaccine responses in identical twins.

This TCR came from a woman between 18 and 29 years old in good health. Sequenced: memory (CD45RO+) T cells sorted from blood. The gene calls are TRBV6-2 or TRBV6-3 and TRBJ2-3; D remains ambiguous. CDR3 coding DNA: TGTGCCAGCAATTTACTATCCTCATCTAGCACAGATACGCAGTATTTT. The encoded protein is CASNLLSSSSTDTQYF.